The 18 T cell receptor beta chains reported below all come from one sample, sequenced in a study of CD8 T cells in ankylosing spondylitis. Whole-study results and caveats: There was a TCR beta motif, made of several highly homologous variants, that appeared characteristic of ankylosing spondylitis blood.

Each CDR3 protein is one row after TCRdb ran MiXCR on the 5' RACE reads. The sample lists 650,000 to 800,000 distinct CDR3 sequences, around 17% seen once, with around 19% in the top ten. Their antigens remain unidentified. Input material: blood, either unsorted or a sorted T cell fraction (not recorded which). The receptors originated from a male donor with ankylosing spondylitis.

This chain joins TRBV27 and TRBJ2-7; TRBD1 matches 9 bases. CDR3 length equals 15 residues. Germline CDR1 reads MNHEY; CDR2 reads SMNVEV (reference sequence). J lost 5 bases, V lost 5 bases, and 10 bases had no gene match. The CDR3 here is CASSIPGTGTHEQYF. The CDR3 DNA reads TGTGCCAGCAGTATTCCCGGGACAGGGACCCACGAGCAGTACTTC.

The CDR3 spells CASSTQGGYNEQFF. The CDR3 DNA follows: TGTGCCAGCAGCACCCAGGGGGGATACAATGAGCAGTTCTTC. V and J are TRBV7-9 and TRBJ2-1; tentative D call: TRBD1 (7 bases). CDR3 size: 14 residues. Germline values: CDR1 SEHNR, CDR2 FQNEAQ (reference sequence). Trimming shortened V by 5 bases and J by 4 bases, and 12 bases separated the two germline ends.

This chain uses TRBV4-1 with TRBJ2-1; 12 bases fit TRBD1. The V and J ends lost 2 bases and 6 bases, in that order; junction bases with no gene match: 8. The germline CDR1 and CDR2 sequences are MGHRA and YSYEKL. This CDR3 comprises 17 residues. The CDR3 spells CASSQPRGDRGPNEQFF. The CDR3, as DNA: TGCGCCAGCAGCCAACCCCGGGGGGACAGGGGGCCCAATGAGCAGTTCTTC.

The V gene is TRBV10-3, the J gene TRBJ2-7; 10 bases line up with TRBD2. The CDR3 covers 15 residues. The V gene's germline CDR1 is ENHRY and CDR2 SYGVKD. Trimming at V came to 5 bases and at J to 1 base, leaving 5 bases not matched to a gene. The CDR3 is CAISFGTSVSYEQYF. Written as DNA, the CDR3 is TGTGCCATCAGTTTCGGGACTAGCGTATCCTACGAGCAGTACTTC.

CDR3 loop: CASTQSGRGDTQYF. The CDR3 bases are TGTGCCAGCACGCAATCGGGGCGTGGGGATACGCAGTATTTT. V and J are TRBV6-1 and TRBJ2-3, with D tentatively TRBD1 or TRBD2 (5 bases each). Germline V gives CDR1 MNHNS, CDR2 SASEGT. V was clipped by 7 bases and J by 6 bases, with 17 bases between them. The length of the CDR3 is 14 residues.

This clonotype was observed at least ten times. The V gene is TRBV29-1, the J gene TRBJ2-7, with D possibly TRBD2 on 6 matching bases. CDR1 is SQVTM and CDR2 is ANQGSEA in the germline V gene. The CDR3 runs to 12 residues. Trimming pared 3 bases from V and 4 bases from J, leaving 10 bases between. CDR3 DNA: TGCAGCGTTGAGGACGGGACTTACGAGCAGTACTTC. Amino acids: CSVEDGTYEQYF.

The table lists this clonotype with a few counts. The chain joins TRBV29-1 to TRBJ1-1; unclear D gene. In germline, CDR1 is SQVTM, CDR2 ANQGSEA. This CDR3 has 12 residues. Trimming cost V 4 bases and J 5 bases, with 11 bases left between them. CDR3 in amino acids: CSVVTVRTEAFF. The CDR3 DNA sequence: TGCAGCGTTGTAACCGTTCGGACTGAAGCTTTCTTT.

This clonotype was seen more than once but under ten times. The genes are TRBV6-5 and TRBJ2-2; 8 bases match TRBD2. V was pared by 4 bases and J by 7 bases, with 11 bases of the junction left unmatched. The CDR3 sequence is 16 residues long. Germline lookup yields CDR1 MNHEY and CDR2 SVGAGI. Written as DNA, the CDR3 is TGTGCCAGCAGTTTCTCAAGCGGGAGTCGGGTCGGGGAGCTGTTTTTT. This codes for CASSFSSGSRVGELFF.

This clonotype was detected many times. The V gene is TRBV21-1, the J gene TRBJ1-5; the table names TRBD1, a call not compared with the DNA. TRBV21-1 represents a pseudogene. The CDR3 spans 19 residues. The chain's CDR3 is CASSKSEGRGGMGNQPQHF. DNA of the CDR3: TGTGCCAGCAGCAAAAGTGAGGGGAGAGGGGGCATGGGCAATCAGCCCCAGCATTTT.

This clonotype was seen a few times. CDR3 sequence reads: CASSLEAGDVETQYF. CDR3 nucleotide sequence: TGTGCCAGCAGCTTAGAAGCGGGAGATGTAGAGACCCAGTACTTC. The chain has TRBV7-9 and TRBJ2-5; 8 bases are shared with TRBD2. V lost 1 base, J lost 4 bases, and 5 bases stayed unmatched. Per germline, CDR1 SEHNR and CDR2 FQNEAQ (reference sequence). The CDR3 is made up of 15 amino acids.

The V gene is TRBV12-3 or TRBV12-4, the J gene TRBJ2-1; possible D gene TRBD2, 6 bases. The CDR3 sequence is 14 residues long. The germline V and J ends were trimmed by 7 bases and 6 bases, with 16 bases remaining between them. CDR3 protein: CASTPSGGANEQFF. The CDR3 nucleotides read TGTGCCAGCACCCCCTCAGGCGGGGCCAATGAGCAGTTCTTC.

V is TRBV11-2 and J is TRBJ2-5, with D perhaps assigned TRBD1 or TRBD2 (5 bases each). CDR1 and CDR2 from the germline V gene are SGHAT and FQNNGV. This CDR3 is 15 amino acids long. V was clipped by 5 bases and J by 2 bases, with 15 bases between them. CDR3 amino acids: CASSPLRGRQETQYF. The CDR3 DNA sequence: TGTGCCAGCAGCCCCTTGAGGGGCAGACAAGAGACCCAGTACTTC.

This chain connects TRBV10-3 to TRBJ2-2; 8 nucleotides line up with TRBD2. The germline CDR1 and CDR2 sequences are ENHRY and SYGVKD. The J segment lost 4 bases and the V segment lost 10 bases, leaving 11 bases of the junction unmatched. The CDR3 length is 15 residues. As DNA, the CDR3 is TGTGCCAGCACACAACCGGGACTAGGCACCGGGGAGCTGTTTTTT. Protein product: CASTQPGLGTGELFF.

V is TRBV9 and J is TRBJ2-3; no definite D call. V lost 2 bases, J lost 1 base, and 11 bases lay in between. The CDR3 runs 15 residues. CDR1 is SGDLS and CDR2 is YYNGEE in the germline V gene. The CDR3: CASSVGVVGTDTQYF. The CDR3 DNA sequence: TGTGCCAGCAGCGTCGGCGTGGTCGGCACAGATACGCAGTATTTT.

This clonotype was observed a handful of times. V and J are TRBV12-3 or TRBV12-4 and TRBJ2-1; D unresolved. The CDR3 runs to 14 residues. V shed 3 bases and J shed 6 bases, with 12 bases lying between them. The CDR3 spells CASSLSLLANEQFF. In DNA form, the CDR3 reads TGTGCCAGCAGTTTGTCCCTGCTCGCCAATGAGCAGTTCTTC.

The chain recombines TRBV12-3 or TRBV12-4 with TRBJ1-6; weak D call: TRBD1 (5 bases). This CDR3 contains 18 residues. V lost 2 bases and J lost 4, with 18 bases in between. The CDR3 nucleotides read TGTGCCAGCAGTTTAAAGGGGAGGGGATATGGGTATAATTCACCCCTCCACTTT. Protein sequence: CASSLKGRGYGYNSPLHF.

This clonotype was detected a few times. The chain recombines TRBV6-1 with TRBJ1-1, with D possibly TRBD1 on 5 matching bases. The CDR3 loop spans 17 amino acids. The germline V gene has CDR1 MNHNS and CDR2 SASEGT. V lost 6 bases and J lost 0, with 20 bases in between. CDR3 amino acids: CASRKQDYPSMNTEAFF. As DNA, the CDR3 is TGTGCCAGCAGGAAACAGGATTACCCCTCCATGAACACTGAAGCTTTCTTT.

The V gene is TRBV12-3 or TRBV12-4, the J gene TRBJ2-7; the match to TRBD2 covers 10 bases. With 2 bases clipped from V and 1 base from J, the junction kept 8 bases outside the gene matches. The CDR3 loop spans 17 amino acids. The CDR3 reads CASSLTSGTVRSYEQYF. The DNA of the CDR3 is TGTGCCAGCAGTTTAACTAGCGGGACGGTCCGTTCCTACGAGCAGTACTTC.